The 10 T cell receptor beta chains given below trace back to one sample, sequenced in a study of T-cell reconstitution after alpha-beta-depleted transplantation in children. For TCRbeta, the library was prepared with unique molecular identifiers. TCRdb analysed the PCR reads with MiXCR anew, one entry per CDR3 protein. The table records under 300,000 distinct CDR3 sequences, roughly 10% of them present only once. Specimen: peripheral blood, collected 180 days after TCRalphabeta/CD19-depleted stem cell transplant. These receptors were collected from a male patient aged 2-15 years who had a stem cell transplant for chronic granulomatous disease, so the T cells may come from the graft donor.

There are many counts of this clonotype. The genes are TRBV28 and TRBJ1-2, with a possible D match to TRBD1 (5 bases). Trimming cost V 6 bases and J 6 bases, with 20 bases left between them. Germline CDR1 and CDR2: MDHEN and SYDVKM. CDR3 length: 15 residues. The CDR3 sequence is CASSSPGGARDGYTF. The CDR3 bases are TGTGCCAGCAGCTCACCTGGAGGGGCCCGCGATGGCTACACCTTC.

This clonotype came up many times. CDR3 loop: CASSDRDRHYEQYF. Written as DNA, the CDR3 is TGTGCCAGCAGTGACCGGGACAGGCACTACGAGCAGTACTTC. This sequence joins TRBV12-3 or TRBV12-4 and TRBJ2-7; 8 bases line up with TRBD1. Germline trimming cut 5 bases from V and 3 bases from J; bases unmatched to any gene: 6. This CDR3 has 14 residues.

This clonotype has a count of ten or more. The chain joins TRBV29-1 to TRBJ1-1, with a tentative D call TRBD1 (5 bases). The CDR3 contains 12 residues. Between the trimmed V and J ends, which lost 7 bases and 2 bases, there was a span of 11 bases. The germline gives CDR1 SQVTM, CDR2 ANQGSEA. The CDR3 nucleotides read TGCAGCGGCACGACAGTTAACACTGAAGCTTTCTTT. Translating it yields CSGTTVNTEAFF. The full variable domain, with the rest looked up from reference TRBV29-1 and TRBJ1-1, is SAVISQKPSRDICQRGTSLTIQCQVDSQVTMMFWYRQQPGQSLTLIATANQGSEATYESGFVIDKFPISRPNLTFSTLTVSNMSPEDSSIYLCSGTTVNTEAFFGQGTRLTVV.

This clonotype is a singleton in its sample. Lacking the conserved final phenylalanine or tryptophan, this CDR3 likely reflects a read error. CDR3 DNA: TGTGCCAGTAGTCCGACACAGGGGGCCTACGAGCAGTACTTG. Translating it yields CASSPTQGAYEQYL. The rearrangement links TRBV19 to TRBJ2-7, with 8 bases identical to TRBD1. Germline loops: CDR1 LNHDA, CDR2 SQIVND (reference sequence). This CDR3 contains 14 residues. V lost 5 bases to trimming and J lost 2 bases; unmatched junction nucleotides: 5.

This clonotype was counted between two and nine times. The chain links TRBV7-9 to TRBJ2-7; TRBD1 matches 7 bases. CDR1 is SEHNR and CDR2 is FQNEAQ in the germline V gene (reference sequence). The CDR3 covers 14 residues. The V segment lost 3 bases and the J segment 4 bases; nucleotides outside the gene matches: 6. The CDR3 protein is CASSFPGQTYEQYF. The CDR3 bases are TGTGCCAGCAGCTTCCCGGGACAGACATACGAGCAGTACTTC.

This clonotype was seen repeatedly, ten times or more. The CDR3 is CSALLDSGNTEAFF. CDR3 in DNA: TGCAGTGCCCTGTTGGACAGTGGGAACACTGAAGCTTTCTTT. V is TRBV20-1 and J is TRBJ1-1, with D perhaps matching TRBD1 (6 bases). Trimming removed 6 bases from V and 1 base from J, with 15 bases in between. This CDR3 has 14 amino acids. Germline V gene data show CDR1 as DFQATT and CDR2 as SNEGSKA (reference sequence).

This clonotype was seen repeatedly, ten times or more. The rearrangement joins TRBV20-1 to TRBJ2-2; D unclear. Trimming shortened V by 2 bases and J by 8 bases, and 9 bases separated the two germline ends. The CDR3 covers 12 residues. CDR1 DFQATT and CDR2 SNEGSKA come from the germline V gene (reference sequence). The chain's CDR3 is CSARTTTGELFF. The DNA for the CDR3 is TGCAGTGCTAGAACTACTACGGGGGAGCTGTTTTTT.

This clonotype was picked up many times. The chain uses TRBV20-1 and TRBJ2-7, with a tentative D call TRBD2 (6 bases). The V gene's germline CDR1 is DFQATT and CDR2 SNEGSKA (reference sequence). V was clipped by 3 bases and J by 2 bases, with 14 bases between them. The CDR3 runs 14 residues. The CDR3 region has the DNA TGCAGTGCTAGCCGGGACTTTTCGACCTACGAGCAGTACTTC. Translation gives CSASRDFSTYEQYF.

As regards this clonotype: This may be a read error, as it is one base from a much larger clone. The rearrangement uses TRBV7-6 and TRBJ2-2; TRBD2 matches 11 bases. Per the germline V gene, CDR1 is SGHVS and CDR2 is FNYEAQ. The CDR3 has 17 amino acids. DNA of the CDR3: TGTGCCCGCAGCTTAGCCCTAGCGGGAGGACCAGAAGGGGAGCTGTTTTTT. Translated, it gives CARSLALAGGPEGELFF.

This clonotype showed up many times. This chain joins TRBV7-8 and TRBJ2-7; no clear D. The V gene's germline CDR1 is SGHVS and CDR2 FQNEAQ. Trimming took off 5 bases at V and 6 bases at J, with 14 bases between the two ends. CDR3 size: 13 residues. The CDR3 is CASSLSDGTEQYF. The DNA for the CDR3 is TGTGCCAGCAGCCTGTCGGACGGCACCGAGCAGTACTTC.